This T cell receptor (beta chain) is drawn from a study of blood T cell repertoires in COVID-19. Study-wide context: Whether acute or convalescent, the COVID-19 samples came from the United States, Italy and Spain. The analysed material was cDNA or gDNA that came from T cells, B-cell-depleted T cells, or PBMCs.

Looked up from germline, CDR1 is MNHEY and CDR2 is SVGAGI. The CDR3 has 14 residues. V lost 7 bases and J 7 bases, leaving 14 bases between the germline ends. The method was immunoSEQ multiplex PCR; TCRdb's version includes in-frame clones alone and lacks a portion of them. This table holds approximately 140,000 clones, roughly 76% found once. The sequencing sample was made of peripheral blood. The sequence was obtained from a human donor with acute or convalescent COVID-19. The donor label of this sample is uncertain. V usage is TRBV6-5 and J usage is TRBJ1-6, with a tentative D call TRBD1 (5 bases). For the CDR3, the DNA is TGTGCCAGCACGGGACTGGGGGTAAATTCACCCCTCCACTTT. Amino acid sequence: CASTGLGVNSPLHF.